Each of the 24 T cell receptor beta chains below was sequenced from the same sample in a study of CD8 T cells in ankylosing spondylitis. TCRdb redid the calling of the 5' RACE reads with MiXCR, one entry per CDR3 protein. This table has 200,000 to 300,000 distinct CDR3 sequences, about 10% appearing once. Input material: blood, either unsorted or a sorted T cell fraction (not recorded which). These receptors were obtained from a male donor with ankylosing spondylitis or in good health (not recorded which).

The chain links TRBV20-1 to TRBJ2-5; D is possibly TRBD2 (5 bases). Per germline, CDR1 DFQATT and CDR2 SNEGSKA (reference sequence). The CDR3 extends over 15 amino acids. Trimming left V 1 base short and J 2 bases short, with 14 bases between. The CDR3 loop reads CSARVEGRTQETQYF. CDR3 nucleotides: TGCAGTGCTAGAGTCGAGGGTCGTACACAAGAGACCCAGTACTTC.

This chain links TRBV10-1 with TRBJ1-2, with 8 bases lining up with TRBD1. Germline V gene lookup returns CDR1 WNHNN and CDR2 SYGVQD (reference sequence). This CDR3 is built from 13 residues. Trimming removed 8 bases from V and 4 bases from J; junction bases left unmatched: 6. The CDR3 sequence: CASRPGTGYGYTF. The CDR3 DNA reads TGCGCCAGCCGCCCCGGGACAGGCTATGGCTACACCTTC.

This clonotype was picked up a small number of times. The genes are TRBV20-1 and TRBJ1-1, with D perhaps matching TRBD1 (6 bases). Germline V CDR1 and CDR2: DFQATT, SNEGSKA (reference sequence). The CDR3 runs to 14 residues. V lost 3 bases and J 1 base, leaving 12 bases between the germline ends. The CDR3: CSARRGGRNTEAFF. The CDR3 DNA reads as TGCAGTGCTAGGAGGGGGGGAAGGAACACTGAAGCTTTCTTT.

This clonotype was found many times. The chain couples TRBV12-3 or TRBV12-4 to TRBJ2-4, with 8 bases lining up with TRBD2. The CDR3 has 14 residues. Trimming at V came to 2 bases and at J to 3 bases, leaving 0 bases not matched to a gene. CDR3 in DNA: TGTGCCAGCAGTTTAAGCGGGGGCAAAAACATTCAGTACTTC. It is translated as CASSLSGGKNIQYF.

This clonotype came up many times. CDR3 residues: CASSLEQGLHYEQYF. The CDR3 coding sequence is TGCGCCAGCAGCTTGGAACAGGGGTTACACTACGAGCAGTACTTC. The chain uses TRBV5-1 and TRBJ2-7; 7 positions match TRBD1. Trimming at V came to 0 bases and at J to 3 bases, leaving 6 bases not matched to a gene. The CDR3 runs to 15 residues. CDR1 is SGHRS and CDR2 is YFSETQ in the germline V gene.

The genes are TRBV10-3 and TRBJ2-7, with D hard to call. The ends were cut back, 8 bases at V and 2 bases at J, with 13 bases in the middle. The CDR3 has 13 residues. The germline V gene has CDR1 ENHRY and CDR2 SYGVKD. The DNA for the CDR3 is TGTGCCATCGGCCCCGGGCTCCCCTACGAGCAGTACTTC. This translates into CAIGPGLPYEQYF.

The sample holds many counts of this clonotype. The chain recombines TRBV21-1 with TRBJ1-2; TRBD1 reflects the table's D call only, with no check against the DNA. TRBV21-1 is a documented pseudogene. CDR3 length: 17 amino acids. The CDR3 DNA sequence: TGTGCCAGCAGCAAAGATGGGGGACAGGGATTAAAAGATGGCTACACCTTC. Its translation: CASSKDGGQGLKDGYTF.

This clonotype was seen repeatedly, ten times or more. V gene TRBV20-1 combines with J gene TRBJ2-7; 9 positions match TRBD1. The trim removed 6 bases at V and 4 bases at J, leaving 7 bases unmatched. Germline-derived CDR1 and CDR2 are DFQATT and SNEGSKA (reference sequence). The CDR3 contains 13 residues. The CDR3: CSARDREPYEQYF. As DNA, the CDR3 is TGCAGTGCACGGGACAGGGAGCCATACGAGCAGTACTTC.

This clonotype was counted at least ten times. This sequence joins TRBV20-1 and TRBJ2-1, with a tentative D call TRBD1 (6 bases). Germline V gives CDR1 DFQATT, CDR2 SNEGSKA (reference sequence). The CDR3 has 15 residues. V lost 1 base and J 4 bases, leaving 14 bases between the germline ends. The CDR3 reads CSARVAGGRYNEQFF. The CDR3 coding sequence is TGCAGTGCTAGAGTGGCTGGGGGCAGGTACAATGAGCAGTTCTTC.

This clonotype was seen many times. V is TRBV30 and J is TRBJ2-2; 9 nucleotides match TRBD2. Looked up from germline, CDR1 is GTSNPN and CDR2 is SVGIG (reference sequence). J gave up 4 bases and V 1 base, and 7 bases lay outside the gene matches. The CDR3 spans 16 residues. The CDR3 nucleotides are TGTGCCTGGAGTGGCGGGAGGGATACTCTCACCGGGGAGCTGTTTTTT. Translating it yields CAWSGGRDTLTGELFF.

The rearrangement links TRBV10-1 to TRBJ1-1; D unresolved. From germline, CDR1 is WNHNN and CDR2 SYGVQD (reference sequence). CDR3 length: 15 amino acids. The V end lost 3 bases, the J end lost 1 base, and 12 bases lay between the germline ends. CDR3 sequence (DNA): TGCGCCAGCAGTGATGAGGACCGCCCGAACACTGAAGCTTTCTTT. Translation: CASSDEDRPNTEAFF.

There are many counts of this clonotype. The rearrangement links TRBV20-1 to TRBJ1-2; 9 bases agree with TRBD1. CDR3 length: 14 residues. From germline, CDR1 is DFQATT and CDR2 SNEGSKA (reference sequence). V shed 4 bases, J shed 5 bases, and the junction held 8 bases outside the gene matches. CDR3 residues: CSAIYRGLIYGYTF. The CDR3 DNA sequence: TGCAGTGCTATCTACAGGGGGCTTATTTATGGCTACACCTTC.

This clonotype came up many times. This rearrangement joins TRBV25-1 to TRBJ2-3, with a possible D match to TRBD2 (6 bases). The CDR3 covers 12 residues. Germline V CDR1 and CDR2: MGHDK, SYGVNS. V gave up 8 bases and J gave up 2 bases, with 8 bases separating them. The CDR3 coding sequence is TGTGCCAGCCGGGAGATCACAGATACGCAGTATTTT. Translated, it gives CASREITDTQYF.

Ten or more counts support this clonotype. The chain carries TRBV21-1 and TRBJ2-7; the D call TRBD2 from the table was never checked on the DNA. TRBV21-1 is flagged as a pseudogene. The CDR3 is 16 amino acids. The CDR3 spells CASSTLLAGGPNEQYF. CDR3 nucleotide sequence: TGTGCCAGCAGCACTTTACTAGCGGGAGGGCCGAATGAGCAGTACTTC.

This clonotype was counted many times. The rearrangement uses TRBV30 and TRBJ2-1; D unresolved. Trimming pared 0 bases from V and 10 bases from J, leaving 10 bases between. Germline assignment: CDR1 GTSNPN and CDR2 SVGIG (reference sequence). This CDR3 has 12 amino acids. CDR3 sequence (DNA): TGTGCCTGGAGTGTACGTTCCTGGGAGCAGTTCTTC. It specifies CAWSVRSWEQFF.

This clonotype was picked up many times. The CDR3 is CASSGPQGQETQYF. The CDR3 bases are TGCGCCAGCAGCGGACCCCAGGGCCAAGAGACCCAGTACTTC. The rearrangement uses TRBV5-1 and TRBJ2-5; D may be TRBD1 (5 bases). Germline V lookup: CDR1 SGHRS, CDR2 YFSETQ. Trimming took 4 bases from V and 1 from J, leaving 11 bases between them. The CDR3 is made up of 14 amino acids.

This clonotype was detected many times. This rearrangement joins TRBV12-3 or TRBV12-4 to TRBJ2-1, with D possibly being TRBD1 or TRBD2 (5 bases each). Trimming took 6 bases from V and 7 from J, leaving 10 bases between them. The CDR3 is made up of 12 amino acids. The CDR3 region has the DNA TGTGCCAGCAGCTGGGACCTTAATGAGCAGTTCTTC. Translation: CASSWDLNEQFF.

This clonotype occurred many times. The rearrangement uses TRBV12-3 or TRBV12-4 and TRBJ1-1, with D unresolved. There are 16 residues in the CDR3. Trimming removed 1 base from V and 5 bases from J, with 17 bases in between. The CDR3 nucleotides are TGTGCCAGCAGTTTAGGTGACCTCTCTGAGGGAACTGAAGCTTTCTTT. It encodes CASSLGDLSEGTEAFF.

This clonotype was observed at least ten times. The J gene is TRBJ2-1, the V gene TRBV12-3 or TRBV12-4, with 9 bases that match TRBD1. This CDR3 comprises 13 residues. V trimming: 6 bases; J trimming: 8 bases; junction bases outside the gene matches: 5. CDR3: CASSQQGAYEQFF. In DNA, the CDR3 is TGTGCCAGCAGCCAACAGGGGGCATATGAGCAGTTCTTC.

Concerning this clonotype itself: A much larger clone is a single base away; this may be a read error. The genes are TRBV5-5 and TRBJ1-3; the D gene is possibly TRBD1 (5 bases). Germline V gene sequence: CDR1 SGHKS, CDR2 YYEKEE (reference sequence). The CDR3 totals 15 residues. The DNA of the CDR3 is TGTGTCAGCAGCCCCGGGACTCCCTTCGGAAACACCATATATTTT. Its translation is CVSSPGTPFGNTIYF.

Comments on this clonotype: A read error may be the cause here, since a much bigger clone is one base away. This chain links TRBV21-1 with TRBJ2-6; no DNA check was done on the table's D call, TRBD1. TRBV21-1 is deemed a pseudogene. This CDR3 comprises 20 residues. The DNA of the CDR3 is TGTGCCAGCAGCTCTTTAAAGGGGCAGGGAGTACTTTCTGGGGCCAACGTCCTGACTTTC. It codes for CASSSLKGQGVLSGANVLTF.

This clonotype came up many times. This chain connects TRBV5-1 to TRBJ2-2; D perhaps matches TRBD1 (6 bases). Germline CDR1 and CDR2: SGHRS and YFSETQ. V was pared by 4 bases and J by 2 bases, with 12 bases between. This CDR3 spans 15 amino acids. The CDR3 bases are TGCGCCAGCAGCCCCCGGACAGTTAACACCGGGGAGCTGTTTTTT. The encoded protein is CASSPRTVNTGELFF.

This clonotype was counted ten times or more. CDR3 region: CASSVMDRGGEQYF. In DNA form, the CDR3 reads TGTGCCAGCAGCGTAATGGACAGGGGGGGTGAGCAGTACTTC. The chain uses TRBV21-1 and TRBJ2-7; the listed D gene, TRBD1, was not tested against the DNA. TRBV21-1 is reported as a pseudogene. The CDR3 spans 14 residues.

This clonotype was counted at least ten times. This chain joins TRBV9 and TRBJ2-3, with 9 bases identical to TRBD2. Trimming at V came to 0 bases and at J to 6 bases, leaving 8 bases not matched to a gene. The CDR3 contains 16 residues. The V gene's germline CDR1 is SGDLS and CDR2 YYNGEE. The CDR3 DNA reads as TGTGCCAGCAGCGTAGGGGCCAGCGGGAGGACGGATACGCAGTATTTT. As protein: CASSVGASGRTDTQYF.